The subject of this entry is one TCR beta chain. Its antigen is unknown. The CDR3 has 15 residues. Germline CDR1 MDHEN, CDR2 SYDVKM. Trimming removed 7 bases at V and 1 base at J, with 15 bases between. This record belongs to a study of cytomegalovirus exposure and HLA in healthy donors. Study outcomes and limitations: A reported reduction in N-insertions relative to the roughly 670-donor mean was seen in an Asian-associated ancestry cluster in a later analysis. An analysis was carried out at a later point. It showed that HLA-associated TCR beta chains were more clonally expanded than equally common non-associated chains.

The PCR used 60 Vbeta and 13 Jbeta primers. Generated by immunoSEQ multiplex PCR, the TCRdb table keeps only in-frame clones and is missing some. The table includes around 190,000 clones, 70% to 85% detected once. Sequenced input: PBMCs. The V call is TRBV28, the J call TRBJ2-3; a weak D match, TRBD1 (6 bases). The receptor's source is a woman aged 35 to 49 in good health and CMV-seronegative. CDR3 nucleotides: TGTGCCAGCACCCCGCCACAGGGAGGCACAGATACGCAGTATTTT. Its translation is CASTPPQGGTDTQYF. The complete variable domain, with remaining parts taken from reference TRBV28 and TRBJ2-3, reads DVKVTQSSRYLVKRTGEKVFLECVQDMDHENMFWYRQDPGLGLRLIYFSYDVKMKEKGDIPEGYSVSREKKERFSLILESASTNQTSMYLCASTPPQGGTDTQYFGPGTRLTVL.